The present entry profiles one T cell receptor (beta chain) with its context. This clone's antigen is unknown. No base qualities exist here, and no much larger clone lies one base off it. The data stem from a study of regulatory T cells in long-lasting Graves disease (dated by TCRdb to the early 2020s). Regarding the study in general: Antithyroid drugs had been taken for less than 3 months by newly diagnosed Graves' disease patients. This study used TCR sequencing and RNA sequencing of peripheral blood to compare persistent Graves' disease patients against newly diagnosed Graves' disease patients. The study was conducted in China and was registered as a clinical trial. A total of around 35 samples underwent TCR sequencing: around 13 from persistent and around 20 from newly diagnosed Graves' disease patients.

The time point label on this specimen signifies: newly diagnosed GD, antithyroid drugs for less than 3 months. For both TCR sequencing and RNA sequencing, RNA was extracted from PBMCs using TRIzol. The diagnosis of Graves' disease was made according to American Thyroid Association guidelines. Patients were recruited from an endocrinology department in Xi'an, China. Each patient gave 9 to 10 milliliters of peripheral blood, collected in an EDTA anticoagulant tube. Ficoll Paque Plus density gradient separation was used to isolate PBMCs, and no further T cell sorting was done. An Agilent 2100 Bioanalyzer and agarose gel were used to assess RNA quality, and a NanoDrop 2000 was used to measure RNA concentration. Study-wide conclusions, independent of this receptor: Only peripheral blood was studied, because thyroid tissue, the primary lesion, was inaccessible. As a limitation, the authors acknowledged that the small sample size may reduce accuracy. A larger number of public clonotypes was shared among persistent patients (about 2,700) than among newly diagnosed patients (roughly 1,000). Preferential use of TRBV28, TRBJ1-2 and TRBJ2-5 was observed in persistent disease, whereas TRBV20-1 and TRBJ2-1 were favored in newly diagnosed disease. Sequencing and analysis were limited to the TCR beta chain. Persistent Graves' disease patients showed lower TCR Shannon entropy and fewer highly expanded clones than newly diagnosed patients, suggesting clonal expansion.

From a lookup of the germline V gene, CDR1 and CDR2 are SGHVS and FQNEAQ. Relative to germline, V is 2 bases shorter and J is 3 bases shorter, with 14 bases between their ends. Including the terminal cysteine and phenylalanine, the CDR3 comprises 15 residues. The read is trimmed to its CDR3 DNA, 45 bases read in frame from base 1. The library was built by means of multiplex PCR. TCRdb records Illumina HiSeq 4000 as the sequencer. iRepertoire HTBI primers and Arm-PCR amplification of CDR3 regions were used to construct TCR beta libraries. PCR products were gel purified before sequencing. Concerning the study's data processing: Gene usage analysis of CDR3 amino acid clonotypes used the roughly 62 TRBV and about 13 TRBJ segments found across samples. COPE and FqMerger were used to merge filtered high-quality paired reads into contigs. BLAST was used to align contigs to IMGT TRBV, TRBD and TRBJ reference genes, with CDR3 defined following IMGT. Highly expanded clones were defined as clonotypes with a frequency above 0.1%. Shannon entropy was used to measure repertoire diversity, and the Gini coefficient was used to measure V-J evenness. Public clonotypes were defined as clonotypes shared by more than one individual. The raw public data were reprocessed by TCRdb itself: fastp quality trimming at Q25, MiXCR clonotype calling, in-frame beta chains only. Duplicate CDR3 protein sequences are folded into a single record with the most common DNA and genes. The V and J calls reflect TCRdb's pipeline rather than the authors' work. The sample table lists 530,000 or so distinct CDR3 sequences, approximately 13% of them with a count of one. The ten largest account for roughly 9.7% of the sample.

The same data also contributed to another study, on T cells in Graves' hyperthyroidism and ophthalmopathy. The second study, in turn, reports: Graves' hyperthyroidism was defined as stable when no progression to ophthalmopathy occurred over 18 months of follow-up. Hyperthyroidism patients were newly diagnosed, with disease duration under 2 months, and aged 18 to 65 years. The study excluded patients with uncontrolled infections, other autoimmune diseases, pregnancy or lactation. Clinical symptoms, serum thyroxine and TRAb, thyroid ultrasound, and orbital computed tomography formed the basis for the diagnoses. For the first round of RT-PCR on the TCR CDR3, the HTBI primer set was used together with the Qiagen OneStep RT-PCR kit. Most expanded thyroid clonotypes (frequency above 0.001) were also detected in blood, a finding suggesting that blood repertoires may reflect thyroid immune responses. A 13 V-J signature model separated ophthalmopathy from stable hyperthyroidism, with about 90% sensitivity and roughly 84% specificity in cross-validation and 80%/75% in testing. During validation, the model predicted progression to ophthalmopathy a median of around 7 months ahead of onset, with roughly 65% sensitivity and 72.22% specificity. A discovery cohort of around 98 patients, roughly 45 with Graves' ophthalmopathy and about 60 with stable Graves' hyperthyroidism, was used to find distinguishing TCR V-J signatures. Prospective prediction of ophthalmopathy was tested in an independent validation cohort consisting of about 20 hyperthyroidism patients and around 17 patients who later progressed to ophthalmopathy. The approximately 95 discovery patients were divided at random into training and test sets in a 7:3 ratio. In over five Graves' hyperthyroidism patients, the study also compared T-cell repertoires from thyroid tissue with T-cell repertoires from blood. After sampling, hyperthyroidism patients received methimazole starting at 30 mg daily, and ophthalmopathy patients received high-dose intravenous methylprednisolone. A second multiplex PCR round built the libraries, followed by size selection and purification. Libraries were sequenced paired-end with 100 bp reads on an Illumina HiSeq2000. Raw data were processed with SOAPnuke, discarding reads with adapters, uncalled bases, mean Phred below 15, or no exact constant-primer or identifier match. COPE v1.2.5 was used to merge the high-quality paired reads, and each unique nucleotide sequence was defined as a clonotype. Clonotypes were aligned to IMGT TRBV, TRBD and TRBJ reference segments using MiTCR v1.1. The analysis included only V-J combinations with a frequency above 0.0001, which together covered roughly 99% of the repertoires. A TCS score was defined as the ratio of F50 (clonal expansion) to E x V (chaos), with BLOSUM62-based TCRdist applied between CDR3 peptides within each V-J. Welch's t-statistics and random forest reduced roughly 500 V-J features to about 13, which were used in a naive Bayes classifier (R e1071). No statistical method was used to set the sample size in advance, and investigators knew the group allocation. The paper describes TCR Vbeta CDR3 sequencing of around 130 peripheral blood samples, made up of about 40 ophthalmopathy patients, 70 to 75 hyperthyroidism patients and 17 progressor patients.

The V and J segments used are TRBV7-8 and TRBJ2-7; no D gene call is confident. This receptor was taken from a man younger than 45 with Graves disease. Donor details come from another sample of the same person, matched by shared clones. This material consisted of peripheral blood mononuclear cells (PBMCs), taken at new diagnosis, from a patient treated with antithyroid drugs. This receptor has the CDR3 CASSLSISMGYEQYF. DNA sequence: TGTGCCAGCAGCTTATCGATCTCTATGGGCTACGAGCAGTACTTC.